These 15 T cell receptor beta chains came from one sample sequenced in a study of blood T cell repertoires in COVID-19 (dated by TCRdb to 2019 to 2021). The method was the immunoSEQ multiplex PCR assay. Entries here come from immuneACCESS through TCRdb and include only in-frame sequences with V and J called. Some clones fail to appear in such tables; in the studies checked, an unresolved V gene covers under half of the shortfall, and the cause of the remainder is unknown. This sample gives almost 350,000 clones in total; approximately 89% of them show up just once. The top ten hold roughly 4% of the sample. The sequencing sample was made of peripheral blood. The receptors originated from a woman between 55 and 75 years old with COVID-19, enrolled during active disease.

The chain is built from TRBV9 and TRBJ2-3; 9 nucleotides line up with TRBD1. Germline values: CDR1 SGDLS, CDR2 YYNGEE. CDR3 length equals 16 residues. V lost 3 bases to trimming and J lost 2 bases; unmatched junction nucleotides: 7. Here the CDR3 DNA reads TGTGCCAGCAGCGCCCTTGGGACAGGGAACACAGATACGCAGTATTTT. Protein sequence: CASSALGTGNTDTQYF.

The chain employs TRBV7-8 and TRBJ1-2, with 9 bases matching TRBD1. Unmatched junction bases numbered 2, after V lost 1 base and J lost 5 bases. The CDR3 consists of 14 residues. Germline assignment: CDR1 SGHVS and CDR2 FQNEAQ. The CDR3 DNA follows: TGTGCCAGCAGCTTAGTTGGACAGGGGTATGGCTACACCTTC. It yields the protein CASSLVGQGYGYTF.

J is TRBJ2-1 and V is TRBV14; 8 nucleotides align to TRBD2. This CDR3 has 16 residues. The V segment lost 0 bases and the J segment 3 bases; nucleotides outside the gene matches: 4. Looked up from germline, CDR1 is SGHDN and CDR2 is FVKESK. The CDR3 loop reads CASSQETSGYYNEQFF. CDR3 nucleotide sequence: TGTGCCAGCAGCCAAGAAACTAGCGGTTACTACAATGAGCAGTTCTTC.

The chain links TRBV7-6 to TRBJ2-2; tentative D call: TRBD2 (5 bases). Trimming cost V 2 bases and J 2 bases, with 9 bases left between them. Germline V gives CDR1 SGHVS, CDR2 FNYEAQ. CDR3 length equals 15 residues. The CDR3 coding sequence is TGTGCCAGCAGCTTATGGACTCTCAACACCGGGGAGCTGTTTTTT. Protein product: CASSLWTLNTGELFF.

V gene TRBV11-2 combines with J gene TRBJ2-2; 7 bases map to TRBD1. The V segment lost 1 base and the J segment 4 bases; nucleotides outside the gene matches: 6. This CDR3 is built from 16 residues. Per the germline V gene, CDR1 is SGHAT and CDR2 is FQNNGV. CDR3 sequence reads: CASSLGLTGTTGELFF. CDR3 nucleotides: TGTGCCAGCAGCTTAGGGTTGACAGGGACCACCGGGGAGCTGTTTTTT. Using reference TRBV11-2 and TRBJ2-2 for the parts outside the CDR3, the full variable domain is EAGVAQSPRYKIIEKRQSVAFWCNPISGHATLYWYQQILGQGPKLLIQFQNNGVVDDSQLPKDRFSAERLKGVDSTLKIQPAKLEDSAVYLCASSLGLTGTTGELFFGEGSRLTVL.

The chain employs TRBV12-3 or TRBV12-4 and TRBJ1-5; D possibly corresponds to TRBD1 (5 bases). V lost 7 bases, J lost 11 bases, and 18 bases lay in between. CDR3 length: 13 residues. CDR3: CASTSNQGEAQHF. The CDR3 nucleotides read TGTGCCAGCACCTCAAATCAGGGCGAGGCCCAGCATTTT.

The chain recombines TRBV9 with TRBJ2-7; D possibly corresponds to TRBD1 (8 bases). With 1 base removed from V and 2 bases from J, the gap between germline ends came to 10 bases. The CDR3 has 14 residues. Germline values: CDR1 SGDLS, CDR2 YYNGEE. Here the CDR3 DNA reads TGTGCCAGCAGCGTAACAGGGGGGGCCTACGAGCAGTACTTC. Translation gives CASSVTGGAYEQYF.

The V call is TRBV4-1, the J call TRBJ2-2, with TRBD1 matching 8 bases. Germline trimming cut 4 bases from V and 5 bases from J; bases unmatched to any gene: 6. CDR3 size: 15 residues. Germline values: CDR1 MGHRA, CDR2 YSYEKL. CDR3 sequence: CASSPTGVRTGELFF. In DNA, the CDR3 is TGCGCCAGCAGCCCGACAGGGGTACGGACCGGGGAGCTGTTTTTT.

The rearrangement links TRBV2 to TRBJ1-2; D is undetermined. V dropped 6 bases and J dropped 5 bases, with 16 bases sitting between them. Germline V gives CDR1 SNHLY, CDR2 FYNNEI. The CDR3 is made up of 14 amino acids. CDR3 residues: CASRSLGPPYGYTF. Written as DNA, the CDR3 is TGTGCCAGCAGGTCCCTCGGTCCCCCATATGGCTACACCTTC.

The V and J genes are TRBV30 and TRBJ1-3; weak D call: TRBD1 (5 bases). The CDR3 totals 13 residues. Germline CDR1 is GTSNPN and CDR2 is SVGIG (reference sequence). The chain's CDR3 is CASTVSSGNTIYF. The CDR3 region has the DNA TGTGCTTCGACAGTTAGCTCTGGAAACACCATATATTTT.

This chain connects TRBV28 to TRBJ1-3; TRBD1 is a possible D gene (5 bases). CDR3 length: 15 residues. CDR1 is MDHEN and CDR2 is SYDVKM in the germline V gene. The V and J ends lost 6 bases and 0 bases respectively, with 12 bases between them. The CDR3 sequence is CASSPGGTSGNTIYF. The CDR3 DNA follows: TGTGCCAGCAGCCCCGGAGGGACCTCTGGAAACACCATATATTTT.

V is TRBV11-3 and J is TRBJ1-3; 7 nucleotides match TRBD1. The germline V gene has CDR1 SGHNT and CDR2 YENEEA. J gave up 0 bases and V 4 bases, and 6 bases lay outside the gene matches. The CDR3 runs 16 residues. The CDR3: CASSSGQPLSGNTIYF. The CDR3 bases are TGTGCCAGCAGCTCGGGACAGCCGCTCTCTGGAAACACCATATATTTT.

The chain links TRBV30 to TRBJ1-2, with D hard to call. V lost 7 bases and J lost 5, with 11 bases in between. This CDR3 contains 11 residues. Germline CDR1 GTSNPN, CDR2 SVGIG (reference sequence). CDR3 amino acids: CASRTEYGYTF. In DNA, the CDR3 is TGTGCCTCTCGGACTGAATATGGCTACACCTTC.

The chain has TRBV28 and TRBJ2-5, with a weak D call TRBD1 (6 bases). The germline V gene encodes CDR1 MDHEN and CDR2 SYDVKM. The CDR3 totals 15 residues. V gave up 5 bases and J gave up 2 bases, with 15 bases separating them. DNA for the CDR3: TGTGCCAGCAGTGGATCGGACAGAGGGCAAGAGACCCAGTACTTC. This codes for CASSGSDRGQETQYF.

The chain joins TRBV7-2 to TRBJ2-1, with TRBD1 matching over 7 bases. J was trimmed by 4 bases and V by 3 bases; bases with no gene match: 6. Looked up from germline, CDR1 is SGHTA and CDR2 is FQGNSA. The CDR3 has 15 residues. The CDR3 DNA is TGTGCCAGCAGCTTCCGGGACAGCTTGTACAATGAGCAGTTCTTC. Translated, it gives CASSFRDSLYNEQFF.